One and the same sample provided the 4 T cell receptor beta chains below, sequenced in a study of T cell responses to AZD1222 COVID-19 vaccine. Here immunoSEQ multiplex PCR was the method, and the copy in TCRdb shows in-frame clones only, minus some. In the table there are about 150,000 clones, 75% to 90% of which are singletons. Sequenced here: peripheral blood, sampled after recovery from COVID-19. These receptor sequences come from an adult who had recovered from COVID-19.

The V call is TRBV6-5, the J call TRBJ1-5, with 9 positions matching TRBD1. The CDR3 is made up of 13 amino acids. Germline V CDR1 and CDR2: MNHEY, SVGAGI. Trimming took 8 bases from V and 7 from J; bases not matched to a gene: 6. The CDR3 nucleotides read TGTGCCAGCCTTGGACAGGGGTTCCAGCCCCAGCATTTT. Residues: CASLGQGFQPQHF.

The chain links TRBV5-6 to TRBJ2-5; D is undetermined. The ends were cut back, 4 bases at V and 5 bases at J, with 12 bases in the middle. The CDR3 covers 13 residues. CDR1 is SGHDT and CDR2 is YYEEEE in the germline V gene. The CDR3 reads CASSLQGRETQYF. Written as DNA, the CDR3 is TGTGCCAGCAGCCTCCAAGGGCGGGAGACCCAGTACTTC.

The rearrangement joins TRBV10-3 to TRBJ2-7; the D call may be TRBD1 or TRBD2 (5 bases each). Germline-derived CDR1 and CDR2 are ENHRY and SYGVKD. The CDR3 runs to 15 residues. Trimming removed 1 base from V and 2 bases from J, with 12 bases in between. CDR3 nucleotide sequence: TGTGCCATCAGTGAGTTGACCTTGGGGGCCTACGAGCAGTACTTC. This encodes CAISELTLGAYEQYF.

The rearrangement joins TRBV5-6 to TRBJ2-1; TRBD1 aligns across 9 bases. The CDR3 is made up of 16 amino acids. J lost 8 bases, V lost 4 bases, and 13 bases had no gene match. Germline CDR1 reads SGHDT; CDR2 reads YYEEEE. The CDR3 nucleotides read TGTGCCAGCAGCAACACCCGGGACAGGGCCCTCTATGAGCAGTTCTTC. Residues: CASSNTRDRALYEQFF. The whole variable domain, filled in from reference TRBV5-6 and TRBJ2-1, reads DAGVTQSPTHLIKTRGQQVTLRCSPKSGHDTVSWYQQALGQGPQFIFQYYEEEERQRGNFPDRFSGHQFPNYSSELNVNALLLGDSALYLCASSNTRDRALYEQFFGPGTRLTVL.